This T cell receptor (beta chain) was captured in a study of T cells after yellow fever vaccination. CDR3 length: 13 residues. Germline assignment: CDR1 SGHTA and CDR2 FQGNSA. With V trimmed by 4 bases and J by 6 bases, 2 bases remained unmatched. A note on this clonotype: The antigen is unknown.

The authors made TCR cDNA by 5'RACE template switching, adding a universal primer site and UMIs. TCRdb fed the 5' RACE reads into MiXCR, producing one record per CDR3 protein. The table records a few hundred thousand distinct CDR3 sequences, roughly 4% of them present only once. The study's findings and limits: Primary-vaccination clones mostly resurfaced post-booster (more than 95% CD4, approximately 89% CD8). Overall, a small share of clonotypes was seen in both CD4 and CD8 compartments. Peaking faster, on day 5 versus 15, the secondary response was nonetheless weaker.

Specimen: PBMCs, collected 5 days after the yellow fever booster vaccination. This chain connects TRBV7-2 to TRBJ2-5, with 10 bases fitting TRBD1. The receptor was derived from a man between 18 and 35 years old who received the YFV17D yellow fever vaccine. This CDR3 reads CASSSTGGKTQYF. The CDR3 bases are TGTGCCAGCAGCTCGACAGGGGGCAAGACCCAGTACTTC.